Listed below are T cell receptor beta chains from one sample, sequenced in a study of T-cell reconstitution after alpha-beta-depleted transplantation in children. One entry per CDR3 protein, called by TCRdb with MiXCR from the PCR reads. The sample has about 540,000 distinct CDR3 sequences; over 20% are singletons. This specimen was PBMCs, taken before TCRalphabeta/CD19-depleted stem cell transplant. These receptor sequences come from a boy younger than two with Wiskott-Aldrich syndrome, due to receive a stem cell transplant. Each CDR3 is given with its conserved first and last residue. D genes are given only for firm matches. Clone size appears in some rows only: once, few, many, or a class for an expanded clone.

d_call j_call v_call clone_size cdr3_aa cdr3_nt
NA TRBJ1-1 TRBV20-1 NA CSARDHGRRRGTEAFF TGCAGTGCTAGAGATCATGGCAGGAGACGGGGCACTGAAGCTTTCTTT
NA TRBJ1-1 TRBV27 NA CASSPMDSMNTEAFF TGTGCCAGCAGTCCGATGGACAGTATGAACACTGAAGCTTTCTTT
NA TRBJ2-7 TRBV7-3 NA CASSVTGVDEQYF TGTGCCAGCAGCGTAACCGGGGTCGACGAGCAGTACTTC
TRBD1 TRBJ2-6 TRBV7-2 few CASSPWDRGVGANVLTF TGTGCCAGCAGCCCCTGGGACAGGGGGGTTGGGGCCAACGTCCTGACTTTC
NA TRBJ2-7 TRBV5-6 few CASRYSSYEQYF TGTGCCAGCCGATATAGCTCCTACGAGCAGTACTTC
NA TRBJ2-4 TRBV3-1 NA CASSQAVTNIQYF TGTGCCAGCAGCCAAGCTGTCACAAACATTCAGTACTTC
TRBD2 TRBJ2-3 TRBV7-9 few CASSSLAPDTQYF TGTGCCAGCAGCTCACTAGCGCCAGATACGCAGTATTTT
NA TRBJ2-7 TRBV12-3/TRBV12-4 NA CASSLRGADYEQYF TGTGCCAGCAGTTTAAGAGGGGCGGACTACGAGCAGTACTTC
NA TRBJ2-1 TRBV24-1 NA CATSDSGPGTGEQFF TGTGCCACCAGTGACTCCGGGCCCGGGACGGGTGAGCAGTTCTTC
TRBD2 TRBJ2-1 TRBV4-1 NA CASSQRAGPTLEQFF TGCGCCAGCAGCCAACGAGCGGGACCTACTCTTGAGCAGTTCTTC
NA TRBJ1-2 TRBV18 NA CASSPLFSSGAGYTF TGTGCCAGCTCACCACTTTTCTCTTCAGGGGCTGGCTACACCTTC
NA TRBJ2-2 TRBV9 NA CASTITGFGGELFF TGTGCCAGCACCATTACAGGGTTTGGCGGGGAGCTGTTTTTT
TRBD2 TRBJ2-2 TRBV6-5 NA CASSYAPLAGGGTGELFF TGTGCCAGCAGTTACGCCCCTCTAGCGGGAGGGGGTACCGGGGAGCTGTTTTTT
NA TRBJ1-5 TRBV18 NA CASSPLEAGGNQPQHF TGTGCCAGCTCACCACTTGAAGCAGGGGGCAATCAGCCCCAGCATTTT
TRBD2 TRBJ2-7 TRBV7-6 NA CASSPSGLAAPPYEQYF TGTGCCAGCAGCCCATCGGGACTAGCGGCTCCCCCCTACGAGCAGTACTTC
NA TRBJ2-1 TRBV20-1 few CSAAGSGSYNEQFF TGCAGTGCTGCGGGGAGCGGCTCCTACAATGAGCAGTTCTTC
TRBD1 TRBJ2-1 TRBV3-1 NA CASSQGQGHEQFF TGTGCCAGCAGCCAGGGACAGGGGCATGAGCAGTTCTTC
TRBD1 TRBJ2-3 TRBV4-1 few CASSQEEGGDYTQYF TGCGCCAGCAGCCAAGAGGAAGGGGGCGACTATACGCAGTATTTT
NA TRBJ1-5 TRBV12-3/TRBV12-4 NA CASSLKGSSSNQPQHF TGTGCCAGCAGTTTGAAAGGGTCTTCTAGCAATCAGCCCCAGCATTTT
NA TRBJ2-2 TRBV6-5 few CASSSYDGGGELFF TGTGCCAGCAGTTCGTACGATGGGGGCGGGGAGCTGTTTTTT
TRBD2 TRBJ2-5 TRBV20-1 few CSAEGTSAQETQYF TGCAGTGCAGAGGGGACTAGCGCTCAAGAGACCCAGTACTTC
NA TRBJ1-2 TRBV12-3/TRBV12-4 few CASSLSRLRNYGYTF TGTGCCAGCAGTTTGAGTCGGCTAAGAAACTATGGCTACACCTTC